Listed below are T cell receptor beta chains from one sample, sequenced in a study of CD4 T cells in relation to SARS-CoV-2 and coronaviruses. Profiled with immunoSEQ multiplex PCR; TCRdb holds only in-frame clones, not every one. Of about 21,000 clones listed, 74% are singletons. Their antigens remain unidentified. Sequenced material: CD4+ T cells from PBMCs, cultured in vitro. The receptors derive from a human donor in good health. CDR3s include the opening cysteine and the closing phenylalanine or tryptophan. Fields, in order: clone size, V gene, D gene, J gene, CDR3 protein, CDR3 DNA. D genes are given only for firm matches. The size entry is marked missing in some rows and otherwise reads once, few, many or a size class.

-	TRBV5-1	TRBD2	TRBJ2-7	CASSRGGLAGGEQYF	TGCGCCAGCAGCCGTGGGGGACTAGCGGGAGGGGAGCAGTACTTC
once	TRBV30	-	TRBJ2-6	CAWSAGNSGANVLTF	TGTGCCTGGAGTGCTGGGAACTCTGGGGCCAACGTCCTGACTTTC
once	TRBV6-4	TRBD2	TRBJ2-1	CATRVVAGIGNEQFF	TGTGCCACCCGCGTCGTAGCGGGGATCGGAAATGAGCAGTTCTTC
-	TRBV30	-	TRBJ1-2	CAWSRAGITKDYTF	TGTGCCTGGAGTAGAGCCGGGATCACAAAAGACTACACCTTC
-	TRBV28	TRBD2	TRBJ2-1	CASSFSGRGTYNEQFF	TGTGCCAGCAGTTTTAGCGGGAGGGGTACCTACAATGAGCAGTTCTTC
-	TRBV10-3	-	TRBJ1-2	CAINSGKANYGYTF	TGTGCCATCAATTCTGGCAAAGCTAACTATGGCTACACCTTC
-	TRBV19	TRBD2	TRBJ2-2	CASSPGSSGMAGELFF	TGTGCCAGTAGTCCGGGATCTAGCGGGATGGCGGGGGAGCTGTTTTTT
-	TRBV5-4	TRBD2	TRBJ2-1	CASSPELAGSVNEQFF	TGTGCCAGCAGCCCAGAACTAGCGGGATCGGTTAATGAGCAGTTCTTC
-	TRBV28	-	TRBJ2-3	CASSFQQDSTDTQYF	TGTGCCAGCAGTTTCCAGCAGGATAGCACAGATACGCAGTATTTT
-	TRBV19	-	TRBJ1-5	CASTLGRGNQPQHF	TGTGCCAGTACCCTCGGGAGGGGCAATCAGCCCCAGCATTTT
-	TRBV12-3/TRBV12-4	-	TRBJ1-1	CASSFDREAFF	TGTGCCAGCAGTTTTGACCGGGAAGCTTTCTTT
-	TRBV15	-	TRBJ2-3	CATEMQGKHTQYF	TGTGCCACCGAGATGCAGGGGAAGCATACGCAGTATTTT
-	TRBV14	-	TRBJ2-4	CASSQVYGEPIQYF	TGTGCCAGCAGCCAAGTTTACGGGGAGCCCATTCAGTACTTC
-	TRBV3-1/TRBV3-2	-	TRBJ1-2	CASSRAGQPNYGYTF	TGTGCCAGCAGCCGGGCAGGACAGCCAAACTATGGCTACACCTTC
once	TRBV5-1	TRBD1	TRBJ1-1	CASSTRTGQMNTEAFF	TGCGCCAGCAGCACCCGGACAGGGCAGATGAACACTGAAGCTTTCTTT
-	TRBV3-1/TRBV3-2	-	TRBJ1-3	CASSQDFGGMSGNTIYF	TGTGCCAGCAGCCAAGATTTCGGTGGCATGTCTGGAAACACCATATATTTT
-	TRBV15	-	TRBJ1-4	CATSRAGANEKLFF	TGTGCCACCAGCAGAGCCGGGGCTAATGAAAAACTGTTTTTT
-	TRBV3-1/TRBV3-2	-	TRBJ1-2	CASSQESNGYTF	TGTGCCAGCAGCCAAGAAAGTAATGGCTACACCTTC
-	TRBV2	-	TRBJ2-1	CASSVDNGAGDNEQFF	TGTGCCAGCAGTGTTGATAATGGCGCAGGGGACAATGAGCAGTTCTTC
once	TRBV9	-	TRBJ2-1	CASSVVPNPYNEQFF	TGTGCCAGCAGCGTAGTCCCCAATCCTTACAATGAGCAGTTCTTC
-	TRBV30	-	TRBJ1-1	CAWTSGDDTEAFF	TGTGCCTGGACTTCAGGGGACGACACTGAAGCTTTCTTT
-	TRBV5-1	-	TRBJ2-3	CASSLAWASTDTQYF	TGCGCCAGCAGCCTGGCTTGGGCTAGCACAGATACGCAGTATTTT
-	TRBV15	-	TRBJ2-1	CATSRADPGANEQFF	TGTGCCACCAGCAGAGCGGACCCTGGGGCCAATGAGCAGTTCTTC
-	TRBV12-3/TRBV12-4	-	TRBJ2-7	CASRSGGPYEQYF	TGTGCCAGCAGATCAGGGGGGCCCTACGAGCAGTACTTC
-	TRBV24-1	-	TRBJ1-2	CATSDQGGYTF	TGTGCCACCAGTGACCAAGGGGGCTACACCTTC
-	TRBV28	-	TRBJ1-2	CASSLKEGYTF	TGTGCCAGCAGTTTAAAGGAGGGCTACACCTTC
-	TRBV6-4	-	TRBJ2-1	CASSEDQLGEQFF	TGTGCCAGCAGTGAGGACCAGCTAGGTGAGCAGTTCTTC
-	TRBV15	-	TRBJ2-1	CATSRGARGLYNEQFF	TGTGCCACCAGCAGAGGGGCCAGGGGACTTTACAATGAGCAGTTCTTC
-	TRBV5-1	TRBD1	TRBJ1-1	CASSPTGLNTEAFF	TGCGCCAGCAGCCCGACAGGGCTGAACACTGAAGCTTTCTTT
-	TRBV7-9	TRBD1	TRBJ2-1	CASSLEGASYNEQFF	TGTGCCAGCAGCTTAGAGGGGGCCTCCTACAATGAGCAGTTCTTC
-	TRBV5-1	-	TRBJ2-3	CASSPGGVPSDTQYF	TGCGCCAGCAGCCCTGGCGGCGTCCCATCAGATACGCAGTATTTT
-	TRBV12-3/TRBV12-4	-	TRBJ1-1	CASRERTNSAFF	TGTGCCAGCCGCGAAAGGACAAACTCCGCTTTCTTT
-	TRBV10-1	TRBD2	TRBJ2-3	CASSEGGLAGVPESDTQYF	TGCGCCAGCAGTGAGGGGGGACTAGCGGGAGTGCCTGAATCGGATACGCAGTATTTT
few	TRBV6-5	-	TRBJ1-1	CASSVRPGGLEAFF	TGTGCCAGCAGCGTCAGGCCGGGGGGGCTTGAAGCTTTCTTT